This TCR beta chain was found in a study of blood T cell repertoires in COVID-19. Looking at the study overall: Specimens from acute and convalescent COVID-19 originated in the United States, Italy and Spain. PBMCs, B-cell-depleted T cells, or T cells provided the cDNA or gDNA that made up the material.

Per the original data handling: From reference gene primer amplification, estimates of nucleated cell counts were derived. Some clones are missing from TCRdb's copy, which holds only in-frame ones; the method was immunoSEQ multiplex PCR. The V and J calls and clone size come from that table; D and trimming were worked out from the DNA. Among under 300,000 clones, over 75% were seen once, and the ten largest hold around 2.2%. The germline V gene has CDR1 LNHDA and CDR2 SQIVND (reference sequence). The CDR3 is 11 amino acids. The V end was cut by 1 base, the J end by 7 bases, with 2 bases between. This receptor was taken from a middle-aged woman who had recovered from COVID-19. The J gene is TRBJ2-1, the V gene TRBV19; D call uncertain. The sequenced sample consisted of peripheral blood. The CDR3 DNA sequence: TGTGCCAGTAGTATAGCGAATGAGCAGTTCTTC. It encodes CASSIANEQFF.